What follows are 16 T cell receptor beta chains derived from one specimen sequenced in a study of CD8+ T cells in alopecia areata. Sequencing relied on a cDNA template that was reverse transcribed from extracted RNA. Sequenced by immunoSEQ multiplex PCR; TCRdb stores in-frame clones only, minus some. The sample contains approximately 300,000 clones, none of them singletons. CD4, CD8alpha, NKG2D, NKG2ACE and other markers guided sorting of pooled cutaneous lymph node cells. The specimen sequenced was CD4+ T cells sorted from a lymph node. The receptors here all came from a C3H/HeJ mouse with alopecia areata. The MHC haplotype of the strain is H2-k.

This clone appeared a few times. Gene names and germline match the mouse. The read ends 4 residues before the CDR3 terminus; that terminus is restored from the germline J gene. The V and J genes are TRBV14 and TRBJ2-2; D is perhaps TRBD1 (5 bases). Germline V CDR1 and CDR2: SGHDT, FRDEAV. V was shortened by 5 bases and J by 2 bases, with 7 bases between the two germline ends. The CDR3 totals 13 residues. The CDR3 sequence: CASRKGNTGQLYF. CDR3 bases read: TGTGCCAGCAGGAAGGGGAACACCGGG.

This clone has just a few counts. Here the gene names and germline are mouse. From the germline J gene comes the end of the CDR3, since the read stops 4 residues before it. The chain uses TRBV17 and TRBJ2-7, with 8 bases identical to TRBD1. This CDR3 contains 13 residues. Germline trimming cut 7 bases from V and 1 base from J; bases unmatched to any gene: 3. Germline V gene data show CDR1 as MNHDT and CDR2 as YYDKIL. The CDR3 bases that were read are TGTGCTAGCATCGACAGGGGTTCCTAT. Amino acids: CASIDRGSY. The CDR3 in its entirety is CASIDRGSYEQYF. Full variable domain (missing parts from reference TRBV17 and TRBJ2-7): DTTVKQNPRYKLARVGKPVNLICSQTMNHDTMYWYQKKPNQAPKLLLFYYDKILNREADTFEKFQSSRPNNSFCSLYIGSAGLEYSAMYLCASIDRGSYEQYFGPGTRLTVL.

This clone was observed a few times. Germline and genes here are mouse. Read sequence stops 4 residues before the CDR3 end, and the germline J gene provides the missing end. The chain recombines TRBV13-1 with TRBJ2-3; a possible D gene is TRBD1 (6 bases). The germline V gene has CDR1 NSHNY and CDR2 SYGAGN. V gave up 0 bases and J gave up 4 bases, with 9 bases separating them. This CDR3 is 14 amino acids long. CDR3 bases read: TGTGCCAGCAGTGATGGAACAGGGTCAGAA. Translating gives CASSDGTGSE. The CDR3 in full is CASSDGTGSETLYF.

A word on this clone: All gene names here are mouse names. The read finishes 3 residues shy of the CDR3 end, and the germline J gene is used to complete it. The rearrangement links TRBV2 to TRBJ1-6; D gene ambiguous. TRBJ1-6 has ORF status, its function being uncertain. The CDR3 is made up of 17 amino acids. V lost 0 bases to trimming and J lost 0 bases, with 9 bases between them. CDR1 and CDR2 (germline): LGHNA, YSYQKL. The covered CDR3 bases are TGTGCCAGCAGCCAAGATATGGGGAGTTCCTATAATTCGCCC. Translated: CASSQDMGSSYNSP. The CDR3, in full, reads CASSQDMGSSYNSPLYF.

On this clone itself: Each gene name is a mouse one. Read coverage stops 4 residues before the CDR3 terminus; the germline J gene supplies the remainder. The V call is TRBV5, the J call TRBJ2-5, with 10 positions matching TRBD2. Trimming took 4 bases from V and 2 from J; bases not matched to a gene: 6. This CDR3 comprises 16 residues. Germline assignment: CDR1 LGHNA and CDR2 YNLKQL (reference sequence). The CDR3 DNA, read in part, is TGTGCCAGCAGCCTAGACTGGGGGGCAAGCCAAGAC. Amino acids: CASSLDWGASQD. The CDR3, in full, reads CASSLDWGASQDTQYF.

To note about this clone: The gene names given are mouse names. The CDR3 goes on 4 residues after the read ends, and that part is filled in from the germline J gene. The rearrangement joins TRBV5 to TRBJ2-5; a weak D match, TRBD1 (6 bases). CDR1 is LGHNA and CDR2 is YNLKQL in the germline V gene (reference sequence). The CDR3 has 14 amino acids. V was trimmed by 4 bases and J by 2 bases, leaving 10 bases between them. The sequenced part of the CDR3 DNA is TGTGCCAGCAGCCCCGGGACACTCCAAGAC. It codes for CASSPGTLQD. The whole CDR3 protein is CASSPGTLQDTQYF.

This clone has just a few counts. Any gene name here is a mouse gene name. The read terminates 4 residues before the CDR3 end, so the remaining end is supplied by the germline J gene. The chain has TRBV13-1 and TRBJ2-1, with 13 bases fitting TRBD2. In germline, CDR1 is NSHNY, CDR2 SYGAGN. The CDR3 sequence is 16 residues long. Germline trimming cut 3 bases from V and 3 bases from J; bases unmatched to any gene: 3. CDR3 protein: CASSVGTGGGYAEQFF. The CDR3 DNA, read in part, is TGTGCCAGCAGTGTCGGGACTGGGGGGGGCTATGCT.

This clone was detected only a few times. All gene names here are mouse names. The read ends 4 residues shy of where the CDR3 ends; the end is completed using the germline J gene. The V and J genes are TRBV14 and TRBJ2-1, with a weak D call TRBD1 (5 bases). CDR1 and CDR2 from the germline V gene are SGHDT and FRDEAV. The CDR3 runs to 12 residues. The V end lost 3 bases, the J end lost 6 bases, and 7 bases lay between the germline ends. The CDR3 protein is CASSSTVAEQFF. CDR3 bases read: TGTGCCAGCAGTTCGACAGTTGCT.

About this clone itself: Each gene name is a mouse one. From the germline J gene comes the end of the CDR3, since the read stops 4 residues before it. Within the sample, other DNA sequences also encode this same CDR3. The rearrangement uses TRBV19 and TRBJ2-3, with 8 bases that match TRBD1. The CDR3 totals 15 residues. V lost 1 base and J lost 0; bases outside the gene matches: 1. The germline CDR1 and CDR2 sequences are FNHDT and SITEND (reference sequence). The CDR3 DNA, read in part, is TGTGCCAGCAGTATACGGACAGGGAGTGCAGAA. Translation: CASSIRTGSAE. The full-length CDR3 reads as CASSIRTGSAETLYF.

Remarks on this clone: The gene names given are mouse names. The sequence runs out 4 residues before the end of the CDR3; the remainder is reconstructed from the germline J gene. The rearrangement links TRBV13-1 to TRBJ1-1, with D perhaps TRBD1 (5 bases). The CDR3 has 14 amino acids. Germline assignment: CDR1 NSHNY and CDR2 SYGAGN. The CDR3 protein is CASSDAWQGGEVFF. The sequenced CDR3 bases are TGTGCCAGCAGTGATGCATGGCAGGGAGGA.

This clone was counted only a few times. The listed genes are named as in mouse. The sequence runs out 4 residues before the end of the CDR3; the remainder is reconstructed from the germline J gene. The V call is TRBV19, the J call TRBJ2-1; 7 positions match TRBD2. Germline V CDR1 and CDR2: FNHDT, SITEND (reference sequence). V lost 4 bases to trimming and J lost 0 bases; unmatched junction nucleotides: 10. This CDR3 has 17 residues. The sequenced CDR3 bases are TGTGCCAGCAGTGCTCCGGGCCTGGGGGTTAACTATGCT. Its translation: CASSAPGLGVNYA. The CDR3 in full is CASSAPGLGVNYAEQFF.

Worth noting for this clone: Germline and genes: mouse. Read sequence stops 4 residues before the CDR3 end, and the germline J gene provides the missing end. V gene TRBV5 combines with J gene TRBJ2-2; 9 nucleotides agree with TRBD2. The V segment lost 1 base and the J segment 1 base; nucleotides outside the gene matches: 1. There are 16 residues in the CDR3. CDR1 and CDR2 (germline): LGHNA, YNLKQL (reference sequence). The CDR3 bases that were read are TGTGCCAGCAGCCAAGGCTGGGGGGGAAACACCGGG. As protein: CASSQGWGGNTG. The full CDR3 protein is CASSQGWGGNTGQLYF.

With regard to this clone: The gene symbols are mouse symbols. The CDR3 goes on 4 residues after the read ends, and that part is filled in from the germline J gene. Other DNA sequences in this sample translate to the same CDR3. V gene TRBV19 combines with J gene TRBJ2-3; 12 bases are a match to TRBD1. Germline CDR1 reads FNHDT; CDR2 reads SITEND (reference sequence). This CDR3 has 16 residues. V lost 6 bases, J lost 1 base, and 6 bases stayed unmatched. The CDR3 is CASTRDRGRGAETLYF. CDR3 DNA (partial): TGTGCCAGCACCCGGGACAGGGGGCGCGGTGCAGAA.

This clone was seen only a few times. The gene symbols are mouse symbols. Read sequence stops 4 residues before the CDR3 end, and the germline J gene provides the missing end. Other nucleotide sequences from this sample produce the same CDR3. The chain joins TRBV1 to TRBJ1-2; D possibly corresponds to TRBD1 (6 bases). V was clipped by 2 bases and J by 3 bases, with 7 bases between them. CDR3 size: 13 residues. Per germline, CDR1 NSQYPW and CDR2 LRSPGD (reference sequence). CDR3 bases read: TGCACCTGCAGTGCATCAGGGGACTCC. Its translation: CTCSASGDS. The whole CDR3 sequence reads CTCSASGDSDYTF.

This clone has only a few counts. The germline and genes are mouse ones. The CDR3 is cut off 4 residues early in the read; its end comes from the germline J gene. The chain uses TRBV13-3 and TRBJ2-1, with 8 bases matching TRBD2. Germline CDR1 NNHDY, CDR2 SYVADS. CDR3 length: 15 amino acids. With 1 base clipped from V and 2 bases from J, the junction kept 2 bases outside the gene matches. Incomplete CDR3 DNA: TGTGCCAGCAGTGATAGGGGGGGCGACTATGCT. Its translation is CASSDRGGDYA. Given in full, the CDR3 is CASSDRGGDYAEQFF.

As for this clone: Gene names and germline refer to mouse. The part of the CDR3 DNA that was read is TGTGCCAGCGGACAGGGGGCGGGA. As protein: CASGQGAG. The full CDR3 is CASGQGAGEVFF. The chain has TRBV13-1 and TRBJ1-1, with TRBD1 identical over 11 bases. The DNA ends 4 residues before the CDR3 does, and the rest of the CDR3 is filled in from the germline J gene. Germline CDR1 reads NSHNY; CDR2 reads SYGAGN. CDR3 length equals 12 residues.